The 19 T cell receptor beta chains reported below all come from one sample, sequenced in a study of blood T cells in healthy people across ages. With a J-beta primer mix and a sample-barcoded 5' primer, a second PCR ran about 6 to 11 cycles. TCRdb re-called the 5' RACE reads with MiXCR, one entry per CDR3 protein. The sample yields about 800,000 distinct CDR3 sequences, approximately 25% seen once. The sample was also linked to a second study, of T cells of mothers and their children.

Sequencing was performed on blood. These receptors were collected from a boy aged 5 to 17 in good health.

The chain combines TRBV28 with TRBJ2-7, with TRBD1 identical over 7 bases. Per germline, CDR1 MDHEN and CDR2 SYDVKM. V lost 11 bases to trimming and J lost 6 bases; unmatched junction nucleotides: 13. The CDR3 has 13 residues. This CDR3 is CAAEPPGQTEQYF. For the CDR3, the DNA is TGTGCCGCCGAGCCCCCGGGACAGACCGAGCAGTACTTC.

The CDR3 DNA follows: TGTGCCACCAGCAGAGATCGTGGACAGGGTCTCGCAGATACGCAGTATTTT. Amino acids: CATSRDRGQGLADTQYF. The V and J genes are TRBV15 and TRBJ2-3; 8 bases map to TRBD1. The J segment lost 4 bases and the V segment lost 0 bases, leaving 9 bases of the junction unmatched. Per germline, CDR1 LNHNV and CDR2 YYDKDF (reference sequence). The CDR3 extends over 17 amino acids.

V gene TRBV7-8 combines with J gene TRBJ1-5, with D unclear. With 4 bases removed from V and 5 bases from J, the gap between germline ends came to 15 bases. The CDR3 is 15 residues long. Germline V lookup: CDR1 SGHVS, CDR2 FQNEAQ. This CDR3 is CASSYKLGLHQPQHF. The CDR3, as DNA: TGTGCCAGCAGCTACAAGCTGGGGTTACATCAGCCCCAGCATTTT.

The V call is TRBV15, the J call TRBJ1-6, with a weak D call TRBD1 (5 bases). The CDR3 has 14 amino acids. Per germline, CDR1 LNHNV and CDR2 YYDKDF (reference sequence). Trimming took 3 bases from V and 7 from J, leaving 10 bases between them. This CDR3 is CATSSRQGNSPLHF. CDR3 sequence (DNA): TGTGCCACCAGCAGTCGCCAGGGAAATTCACCCCTCCACTTT.

The chain joins TRBV12-5 to TRBJ2-7; 7 bases line up with TRBD2. CDR1 is LGHNT, CDR2 FRNRAP, per germline. The junction had 11 bases not matched to a gene; V was cut back by 4 bases and J by 8 bases. CDR3 length equals 14 residues. DNA for the CDR3: TGTGCTAGTGGTTCCCAAGGAAGGGAGGGCAAGCAGTACTTC. Encoded protein: CASGSQGREGKQYF.

This clonotype has only a few counts. The V and J genes are TRBV29-1 and TRBJ2-5; 11 bases align to TRBD2. The J call may be incorrect, as the DNA end agrees better with TRBJ2-7. The CDR3 consists of 14 residues. Germline loops: CDR1 SQVTM, CDR2 ANQGSEA. The CDR3 sequence is CSVGGTSGPYEQYF. CDR3 nucleotide sequence: TGCAGCGTTGGCGGGACTAGCGGTCCCTACGAGCAGTACTTC.

This clonotype has only a few counts. The rearrangement joins TRBV20-1 to TRBJ1-4; D remains ambiguous. The germline V gene has CDR1 DFQATT and CDR2 SNEGSKA (reference sequence). V lost 3 bases, J lost 4 bases, and 9 bases lay in between. The CDR3 runs to 13 residues. This chain's CDR3 is CSARPSHNEKLFF. The CDR3 DNA sequence: TGCAGTGCTAGGCCCAGTCATAATGAAAAACTGTTTTTT.

On this clonotype: The junction differs from germline at one of its ends, possibly a read error. The chain employs TRBV7-2 and TRBJ2-7; a weak D match, TRBD2 (6 bases). Germline V lookup: CDR1 SGHTA, CDR2 FQGNSA. This CDR3 comprises 14 residues. CDR3 nucleotides: TGTGCCAGCAGACCAAGCGGGCCTTCCTACGAGCGGTACTTC. This sequence encodes CASRPSGPSYERYF.

The J gene is TRBJ2-5, the V gene TRBV9; 7 bases line up with TRBD1. The V gene end was trimmed by 0 bases and the J gene end by 4 bases; junction bases not matched to a gene: 9. Germline loops: CDR1 SGDLS, CDR2 YYNGEE. There are 16 residues in the CDR3. CDR3 region: CASSVGQGVMGETQYF. DNA for the CDR3: TGTGCCAGCAGCGTAGGACAGGGAGTAATGGGAGAGACCCAGTACTTC.

The table lists this clonotype with a few counts. The chain is built from TRBV3-1 and TRBJ2-1; the D gene is possibly TRBD2 (5 bases). The J call could be wrong; TRBJ2-5 is a better fit for the DNA end. This CDR3 comprises 13 residues. Looked up from germline, CDR1 is LGHDT and CDR2 is YNNKEL (reference sequence). In nucleotides, the CDR3 is TGTGCCAGCAGCCAAGATTGGAGGGAGACCCAGTACTTC. Encoded protein: CASSQDWRETQYF.

The chain couples TRBV4-2 to TRBJ2-4, with TRBD2 matching 7 bases. V shed 1 base and J 7 bases; nucleotides not matched to a gene: 4. The CDR3 spans 14 residues. Germline V lookup: CDR1 LGHNA, CDR2 YNFKEQ. Written as DNA, the CDR3 is TGTGCCAGCAGCCAAGGCCAGGGAGGGAACATTCAGTACTTC. Its protein is CASSQGQGGNIQYF.

The genes are TRBV7-3 and TRBJ2-2; D not resolved. This CDR3 is 14 amino acids long. The germline V gene has CDR1 SGHTA and CDR2 FQGTGA. Trimming left V 0 bases short and J 7 bases short, with 9 bases between. Here the CDR3 DNA reads TGTGCCAGCAGCTTAACGCGACTCGGCGGGGAGCTGTTTTTT. Translation gives CASSLTRLGGELFF.

The CDR3, as DNA: TGTGCCACCAGCAGAATCCTCACGCAAGAGACCCAGTACTTC. Its protein product is CATSRILTQETQYF. This rearrangement joins TRBV15 to TRBJ2-5; D gene ambiguous. Germline V gene sequence: CDR1 LNHNV, CDR2 YYDKDF (reference sequence). V gave up 2 bases and J gave up 2 bases, with 9 bases separating them. The CDR3 has 14 residues.

There are a few counts of this clonotype. The chain has TRBV28 and TRBJ1-5; 8 bases are a match to TRBD1. The CDR3 extends over 15 amino acids. The junction had 11 bases not matched to a gene; V was cut back by 6 bases and J by 7 bases. Germline V gives CDR1 MDHEN, CDR2 SYDVKM. The CDR3 spells CASRPFQGALQPQHF. For the CDR3, the DNA is TGTGCCAGCAGGCCATTCCAGGGGGCGCTCCAGCCCCAGCATTTT.

This clonotype was seen a handful of times. The rearrangement joins TRBV12-3 or TRBV12-4 to TRBJ1-2; D is ambiguous. Trimming cost V 4 bases and J 4 bases, with 13 bases left between them. The length of the CDR3 is 14 residues. CDR3 nucleotide sequence: TGTGCCAGCAGTTCCTCCTTCGGGGTCTATGGCTACACCTTC. As protein: CASSSSFGVYGYTF.

V gene TRBV11-2 combines with J gene TRBJ1-2; no firm D call. With 6 bases removed from V and 2 bases from J, the gap between germline ends came to 13 bases. Germline V lookup: CDR1 SGHAT, CDR2 FQNNGV. The CDR3 sequence is 14 residues long. CDR3 residues: CASSRTDNNYGYTF. DNA of the CDR3: TGTGCCAGCAGTCGAACCGACAACAACTATGGCTACACCTTC.

The chain uses TRBV5-1 and TRBJ2-5, with no clear D. From germline, CDR1 is SGHRS and CDR2 YFSETQ. The germline V and J ends were trimmed by 1 base and 2 bases, with 6 bases remaining between them. The CDR3 totals 13 residues. The CDR3 bases are TGCGCCAGCAGCTTGATGGATCAAGAGACCCAGTACTTC. This encodes CASSLMDQETQYF.

This clonotype was counted a few times. The rearrangement links TRBV12-3 or TRBV12-4 to TRBJ2-1; 7 nucleotides agree with TRBD2. The trim removed 1 base at V and 8 bases at J, leaving 17 bases unmatched. This CDR3 spans 18 amino acids. CDR3 region: CASSLVVLAGLGSYEQFF. The CDR3 DNA sequence: TGTGCCAGCAGTTTAGTAGTTTTGGCAGGACTAGGGTCATATGAGCAGTTCTTC.

The chain joins TRBV7-8 to TRBJ2-3; 7 bases fit TRBD1. J lost 2 bases, V lost 2 bases, and 7 bases had no gene match. The CDR3 has 16 amino acids. Germline V lookup: CDR1 SGHVS, CDR2 FQNEAQ. The CDR3 DNA reads TGTGCCAGCAGCTTATGGGGGACAGACCCCACAGATACGCAGTATTTT. It encodes CASSLWGTDPTDTQYF.